The 24 T cell receptor beta chains in this list originate from one sample, sequenced in a study of blood T cell repertoires in COVID-19. The assay was immunoSEQ multiplex PCR, and TCRdb's table has in-frame clones only and misses some. The sample yields 200,000 to 250,000 clones, approximately 80% seen once. The sequenced sample was peripheral blood. These receptors originate from a human donor in a cohort sampled during active COVID-19.

The gene calls are TRBV19 and TRBJ2-7; 8 bases are a match to TRBD1. The CDR3 runs 15 residues. In germline, CDR1 is LNHDA, CDR2 SQIVND (reference sequence). J lost 4 bases, V lost 3 bases, and 8 bases had no gene match. CDR3 in amino acids: CASSIFVGQGYEQYF. CDR3 nucleotide sequence: TGTGCCAGTAGTATTTTCGTCGGACAGGGTTACGAGCAGTACTTC.

This chain joins TRBV5-6 and TRBJ2-4; weak D call: TRBD1 (7 bases). The CDR3 contains 13 residues. Trimming removed 2 bases from V and 8 bases from J, with 11 bases in between. Germline loops: CDR1 SGHDT, CDR2 YYEEEE. The CDR3, as DNA: TGTGCCAGCAGCTTAGGCAGGGGGGACATTCAGTACTTC. As protein: CASSLGRGDIQYF.

Worth noting for this clone: The identical CDR3 is also encoded by other nucleotide sequences in the sample. The genes are TRBV28 and TRBJ1-2, with no clear D. The CDR3 is 11 residues long. Trimming removed 2 bases at V and 4 bases at J, with 2 bases between. CDR1 is MDHEN, CDR2 SYDVKM, per germline. The chain's CDR3 is CASSLRYGYTF. CDR3 in DNA: TGTGCCAGCAGTTTACGCTATGGCTACACCTTC.

CDR3 residues: CAIRGTVPSYEQYF. The CDR3 region has the DNA TGTGCCATCAGGGGGACAGTCCCTTCCTACGAGCAGTACTTC. The chain couples TRBV10-3 to TRBJ2-7, with 7 positions matching TRBD1. The CDR3 consists of 14 residues. V lost 6 bases to trimming and J lost 1 base; unmatched junction nucleotides: 6. CDR1 is ENHRY, CDR2 SYGVKD, per germline.

This rearrangement joins TRBV6-5 to TRBJ1-2, with 8 bases matching TRBD1. The CDR3 is 14 residues long. Germline trimming cut 4 bases from V and 2 bases from J; bases unmatched to any gene: 3. Germline V lookup: CDR1 MNHEY, CDR2 SVGAGI. This CDR3 reads CASSLGQANYGYTF. CDR3 DNA: TGTGCCAGCAGTTTGGGACAGGCGAACTATGGCTACACCTTC.

The rearrangement uses TRBV24-1 and TRBJ2-1; 10 positions match TRBD2. V dropped 8 bases and J dropped 9; count of bases not matched to a gene: 6. CDR1 KGHDR and CDR2 SFDVKD come from the germline V gene. There are 13 residues in the CDR3. CDR3 residues: CATTAGGRGEQFF. CDR3 in DNA: TGTGCCACCACAGCGGGAGGGCGTGGTGAGCAGTTCTTC.

The genes are TRBV5-4 and TRBJ2-7, with unresolved D. This CDR3 is built from 13 residues. In germline, CDR1 is SGHNT, CDR2 YYREEE (reference sequence). Trimming left V 0 bases short and J 6 bases short, with 10 bases between. CDR3 amino acids: CASSLVKTGEQYF. The CDR3 region has the DNA TGTGCCAGCAGCTTGGTAAAGACGGGCGAGCAGTACTTC.

The V call is TRBV7-2, the J call TRBJ1-2, with a possible D match to TRBD1 (5 bases). The CDR3 spans 13 residues. Germline V lookup: CDR1 SGHTA, CDR2 FQGNSA. Trimming took 1 base from V and 8 from J, leaving 11 bases between them. CDR3 DNA sequence: TGTGCCAGCAGCTTAGATCTAGGGGTCGGCTACACCTTC. It codes for CASSLDLGVGYTF.

The chain joins TRBV13 to TRBJ2-7; 7 bases agree with TRBD1. J was trimmed by 2 bases and V by 6 bases; bases with no gene match: 7. The CDR3 extends over 14 amino acids. Looked up from germline, CDR1 is PRHDT and CDR2 is FYEKMQ (reference sequence). The CDR3 is CASSLTTGAYEQYF. The CDR3 DNA sequence: TGTGCCAGCAGTCTCACTACAGGGGCCTACGAGCAGTACTTC.

The V and J genes are TRBV6-1 and TRBJ2-7, with 10 bases aligning to TRBD1. The length of the CDR3 is 17 residues. V lost 1 base to trimming and J lost 6 bases; unmatched junction nucleotides: 12. Germline CDR1 MNHNS, CDR2 SASEGT. Here the CDR3 reads CASSEGQGALTHGEQYF. In DNA, the CDR3 is TGTGCCAGCAGTGAAGGACAGGGGGCGCTTACCCACGGCGAGCAGTACTTC.

The CDR3 here is CAWRDRGSYGYTF. CDR3 sequence (DNA): TGTGCCTGGAGGGACAGGGGTAGCTATGGCTACACCTTC. The rearrangement links TRBV30 to TRBJ1-2, with TRBD1 identical over 9 bases. CDR3 size: 13 residues. The germline CDR1 and CDR2 sequences are GTSNPN and SVGIG (reference sequence). V lost 3 bases, J lost 4 bases, and 3 bases stayed unmatched.

The gene calls are TRBV5-4 and TRBJ2-3; 7 bases align to TRBD1. CDR1 is SGHNT, CDR2 YYREEE, per germline (reference sequence). V lost 0 bases and J lost 1; bases outside the gene matches: 2. The CDR3 contains 15 residues. The CDR3 region is CASSLGGTGTDTQYF. The CDR3 DNA reads as TGTGCCAGCAGCTTGGGAGGGACAGGCACAGATACGCAGTATTTT.

The genes are TRBV27 and TRBJ2-3; no reliable D call. V lost 5 bases to trimming and J lost 2 bases, with 17 bases between them. This CDR3 has 16 amino acids. Per germline, CDR1 MNHEY and CDR2 SMNVEV (reference sequence). CDR3 protein: CASSPIVWRITDTQYF. CDR3 sequence (DNA): TGTGCCAGCAGTCCAATCGTCTGGCGGATCACAGATACGCAGTATTTT.

The chain is built from TRBV29-1 and TRBJ2-7; a weak D match, TRBD2 (5 bases). CDR3 size: 12 residues. The germline V gene has CDR1 SQVTM and CDR2 ANQGSEA. Trimming cost V 5 bases and J 2 bases, with 10 bases left between them. CDR3 coding DNA: TGCAGCGTTTCTGGGAGTGCCTACGAGCAGTACTTC. Translation gives CSVSGSAYEQYF.

This clone was observed a handful of times. The genes are TRBV2 and TRBJ1-6; D ambiguous. Germline lookup yields CDR1 SNHLY and CDR2 FYNNEI. Between the trimmed V and J ends, which lost 3 bases and 10 bases, there was a span of 16 bases. The CDR3 totals 15 residues. The CDR3 sequence is CASSDETGIGSPLHF. The CDR3 DNA reads as TGTGCCAGCAGTGACGAGACGGGGATAGGGTCACCCCTCCACTTT.

This chain uses TRBV7-9 with TRBJ2-3; perhaps TRBD2 as D (6 bases). Trimming left V 4 bases short and J 3 bases short, with 17 bases between. The germline CDR1 and CDR2 sequences are SEHNR and FQNEAQ (reference sequence). This CDR3 is built from 16 residues. The CDR3 loop is CASSSPGTPTTDTQYF. The CDR3 region has the DNA TGTGCCAGCAGCTCCCCCGGGACTCCCACGACAGATACGCAGTATTTT.

This clone was detected once. Other DNA sequences of this sample code for an identical CDR3. V gene TRBV7-9 combines with J gene TRBJ2-5; 7 positions agree with TRBD2. The junction had 0 bases not matched to a gene; V was cut back by 0 bases and J by 5 bases. The length of the CDR3 is 13 residues. Germline CDR1 reads SEHNR; CDR2 reads FQNEAQ (reference sequence). The CDR3 loop reads CASSLAGGETQYF. The CDR3 DNA reads TGTGCCAGCAGCTTAGCGGGGGGGGAGACCCAGTACTTC.

This clone showed up just a few times. This chain connects TRBV10-2 to TRBJ1-5, with TRBD1 identical over 7 bases. Per germline, CDR1 WSHSY and CDR2 SAAADI. The CDR3 is 15 amino acids. After removal of 0 bases from V and 1 base from J, the junction contained 0 bases not matched to a gene. The CDR3: CASSESDRSNQPQHF. CDR3 coding DNA: TGCGCCAGCAGTGAGTCGGACAGGAGCAATCAGCCCCAGCATTTT.

CDR3 sequence (DNA): TGTGCCAGCAGTTACCTCCCCGGACAGGGATACGAGCAGTACTTC. This gives the protein CASSYLPGQGYEQYF. The rearrangement uses TRBV6-5 and TRBJ2-7, with TRBD1 matching 8 bases. This CDR3 is built from 15 residues. Germline loops: CDR1 MNHEY, CDR2 SVGAGI. V dropped 2 bases and J dropped 4; count of bases not matched to a gene: 7.

The CDR3 DNA is TGTGCCAGCAGCTTACACACAGGGGCCCGCACTGAAGCTTTCTTT. Translating gives CASSLHTGARTEAFF. V usage is TRBV7-9 and J usage is TRBJ1-1; 7 bases align to TRBD1. The germline CDR1 and CDR2 sequences are SEHNR and FQNEAQ (reference sequence). Germline trimming cut 2 bases from V and 4 bases from J; bases unmatched to any gene: 7. The CDR3 extends over 15 amino acids.

The rearrangement uses TRBV5-1 and TRBJ1-3, with 8 bases fitting TRBD1. The CDR3 is made up of 17 amino acids. The junction had 11 bases not matched to a gene; V was cut back by 4 bases and J by 2 bases. Germline loops: CDR1 SGHRS, CDR2 YFSETQ. The CDR3 nucleotides are TGCGCCAGCAGCAAGGACAGGGTGGAGTTTACTGGAAACACCATATATTTT. Its protein is CASSKDRVEFTGNTIYF.

The genes are TRBV18 and TRBJ2-7; 7 bases agree with TRBD1. J was trimmed by 5 bases and V by 4 bases; bases with no gene match: 8. The CDR3 has 14 amino acids. Germline loops: CDR1 KGHSH, CDR2 LQKENI. CDR3 nucleotide sequence: TGTGCCAGCTCACTACGACAGGGAACGCACGAGCAGTACTTC. This encodes CASSLRQGTHEQYF.

The rearrangement uses TRBV20-1 and TRBJ2-5; D remains ambiguous. CDR3 size: 11 residues. Germline CDR1 DFQATT, CDR2 SNEGSKA (reference sequence). The CDR3 sequence is CSAEPWETQYF. Here the CDR3 DNA reads TGCAGCGCCGAGCCGTGGGAGACCCAGTACTTC.

This clone was observed a few times. As DNA, the CDR3 is TGTGCCAGCTCTGTTGGGGAGGACAATCAGCCCCAGCATTTT. Translation gives CASSVGEDNQPQHF. V is TRBV18 and J is TRBJ1-5; D is ambiguous. The ends were cut back, 6 bases at V and 3 bases at J, with 12 bases in the middle. CDR3 length: 14 residues. Germline V lookup: CDR1 KGHSH, CDR2 LQKENI.